The 23 T cell receptor beta chains below all came from one sample that was sequenced in a study of shared clonotypes between healthy human individuals. The data were produced by immunoSEQ multiplex PCR, yet TCRdb's version contains in-frame clones alone and is incomplete. The table has around 640,000 clones, around 96% seen once; the top ten hold about 0.11%. Naive CD8 cells were CD45RO-negative, positively selected for CCR7, excluding terminally differentiated effector memory CD45RA+ cells. The sample taken for sequencing was naive CD8+ T cells sorted from blood. The receptors were gathered from a woman in her 30s in good health.

V is TRBV2 and J is TRBJ2-4, with D tentatively TRBD2 (5 bases). There are 17 residues in the CDR3. Per germline, CDR1 SNHLY and CDR2 FYNNEI. The ends were cut back, 7 bases at V and 0 bases at J, with 19 bases in the middle. CDR3 sequence reads: CASTGDEEELAKNIQYF. The CDR3, as DNA: TGTGCCAGCACCGGGGATGAGGAGGAGCTAGCCAAAAACATTCAGTACTTC.

A remark on this clone: Distinct nucleotide sequences in the sample also encode this CDR3. The chain has TRBV19 and TRBJ2-1; TRBD2 aligns across 7 bases. The CDR3 consists of 14 residues. Germline V gives CDR1 LNHDA, CDR2 SQIVND (reference sequence). The V segment lost 1 base and the J segment 6 bases; nucleotides outside the gene matches: 3. In nucleotides, the CDR3 is TGTGCCAGTAGTATAGCGGGAGGCTCCAATGAGCAGTTCTTC. The encoded protein is CASSIAGGSNEQFF.

V is TRBV6-5 and J is TRBJ1-1, with D maybe TRBD1 (5 bases). Between the trimmed V and J ends, which lost 4 bases and 1 base, there was a span of 16 bases. The CDR3 is made up of 16 amino acids. Germline assignment: CDR1 MNHEY and CDR2 SVGAGI. CDR3 bases: TGTGCCAGCAGTTCCCTTACCGGGGGTGGGAACACTGAAGCTTTCTTT. Protein sequence: CASSSLTGGGNTEAFF.

The chain has TRBV7-6 and TRBJ2-7, with a weak D call TRBD2 (6 bases). The CDR3 is made up of 16 amino acids. Trimming removed 1 base at V and 2 bases at J, with 15 bases between. Germline V lookup: CDR1 SGHVS, CDR2 FNYEAQ. CDR3 sequence: CASSLGPGGSAYEQYF. The CDR3 DNA is TGTGCCAGCAGCTTAGGCCCTGGGGGGAGCGCCTACGAGCAGTACTTC.

This chain connects TRBV2 to TRBJ2-2, with D maybe TRBD1 (5 bases). This CDR3 is built from 16 residues. CDR1 SNHLY and CDR2 FYNNEI come from the germline V gene. The V end was cut by 0 bases, the J end by 1 base, with 9 bases between. CDR3 sequence reads: CASSEAWGGNTGELFF. CDR3 sequence (DNA): TGTGCCAGCAGTGAAGCCTGGGGCGGGAACACCGGGGAGCTGTTTTTT.

Comment on this clone: Other nucleotide sequences from this sample produce the same CDR3. CDR3 sequence: CASSATGATNEKLFF. The DNA for the CDR3 is TGTGCCAGCAGCGCCACAGGTGCAACTAATGAAAAACTGTTTTTT. This chain uses TRBV7-9 with TRBJ1-4; tentatively, D is TRBD1 (5 bases). The V gene lost 5 bases and the J gene lost 0 bases, with 10 bases spanning the gap. Looked up from germline, CDR1 is SEHNR and CDR2 is FQNEAQ (reference sequence). This CDR3 region has 15 residues.

The CDR3 DNA sequence: TGTGCCAGCAGCTTAGCTACTCCCGCGGAGACCCAGTACTTC. Translating it yields CASSLATPAETQYF. V usage is TRBV7-9 and J usage is TRBJ2-5; D ambiguous. CDR3 length: 14 residues. CDR1 SEHNR and CDR2 FQNEAQ come from the germline V gene (reference sequence). With 0 bases removed from V and 5 bases from J, the gap between germline ends came to 10 bases.

This clone was recorded only once. The genes are TRBV7-6 and TRBJ2-2, with TRBD2 identical over 10 bases. The CDR3 has 19 amino acids. With V trimmed by 1 base and J by 5 bases, 13 bases remained unmatched. CDR1 is SGHVS, CDR2 FNYEAQ, per germline. CDR3 bases: TGTGCCAGCAGCTTAGGGCTGGTTAGCGGGAGGACCAAAACCGGGGAGCTGTTTTTT. This sequence encodes CASSLGLVSGRTKTGELFF.

The chain combines TRBV5-8 with TRBJ2-3; D is uncertain. This CDR3 comprises 14 residues. V was cut by 0 bases and J by 6 bases, with 11 bases left in between. Germline CDR1 and CDR2: SGHTS and YDEGEE. The CDR3 sequence: CASSLAPEWDTQYF. CDR3 sequence (DNA): TGTGCCAGCAGCTTGGCCCCGGAGTGGGATACGCAGTATTTT. Looking up the rest from reference TRBV5-8 and TRBJ2-3 gives the full variable domain: EAGVTQSPTHLIKTRGQQATLRCSPISGHTSVYWYQQALGLGLQFLLWYDEGEERNRGNFPPRFSGRQFPNYSSELNVNALELEDSALYLCASSLAPEWDTQYFGPGTRLTVL.

This clone was detected only once. The chain uses TRBV6-5 and TRBJ1-5; D not resolved. This CDR3 contains 13 residues. Looked up from germline, CDR1 is MNHEY and CDR2 is SVGAGI. The V and J ends lost 0 bases and 10 bases respectively, with 10 bases between them. The CDR3 is CASSYSTPYPQHF. CDR3 DNA: TGTGCCAGCAGTTACTCGACCCCGTATCCCCAGCATTTT.

The chain uses TRBV5-8 and TRBJ2-1; a weak D match, TRBD2 (5 bases). Trimming took off 5 bases at V and 0 bases at J, with 12 bases between the two ends. The CDR3 has 15 amino acids. Per the germline V gene, CDR1 is SGHTS and CDR2 is YDEGEE. The CDR3: CASRRETLSYNEQFF. The CDR3 DNA is TGTGCCAGCAGGAGGGAGACCCTCTCCTACAATGAGCAGTTCTTC.

This clone was counted between two and nine times. The chain has TRBV27 and TRBJ2-7; 7 nucleotides agree with TRBD1. V lost 5 bases to trimming and J lost 0 bases; unmatched junction nucleotides: 4. CDR3 length: 14 amino acids. Germline V gene sequence: CDR1 MNHEY, CDR2 SMNVEV (reference sequence). The CDR3 reads CASSPRQGSYEQYF. The DNA for the CDR3 is TGTGCCAGCAGTCCCCGACAGGGCTCCTACGAGCAGTACTTC.

This sequence joins TRBV28 and TRBJ2-7, with 12 bases identical to TRBD2. J lost 5 bases, V lost 7 bases, and 6 bases had no gene match. The CDR3 has 14 residues. Germline assignment: CDR1 MDHEN and CDR2 SYDVKM. The CDR3 sequence is CASTLAGGPHEQYF. CDR3 in DNA: TGTGCCAGCACTCTAGCGGGAGGGCCCCACGAGCAGTACTTC.

The V call is TRBV27, the J call TRBJ1-5; maybe TRBD1 (5 bases). Germline CDR1 and CDR2: MNHEY and SMNVEV (reference sequence). V was clipped by 5 bases and J by 0 bases, with 11 bases between them. CDR3 length: 15 amino acids. For the CDR3, the DNA is TGTGCCAGCAGTGACGGGACTCATAGCAATCAGCCCCAGCATTTT. Encoded protein: CASSDGTHSNQPQHF.

About this clone itself: The same CDR3 can be traced to other DNA sequences in this sample. This rearrangement joins TRBV4-1 to TRBJ2-7; no clear D. V was pared by 6 bases and J by 0 bases, with 9 bases between. The CDR3 consists of 13 residues. Germline V lookup: CDR1 MGHRA, CDR2 YSYEKL. The CDR3 DNA sequence: TGCGCCAGCAGTCACCTAGGCTCCTACGAGCAGTACTTC. Translated, it gives CASSHLGSYEQYF.

The chain uses TRBV6-1 and TRBJ1-5, with TRBD1 matching 10 bases. The germline V gene encodes CDR1 MNHNS and CDR2 SASEGT. This CDR3 contains 16 residues. With 4 bases clipped from V and 6 bases from J, the junction kept 9 bases outside the gene matches. This CDR3 is CASSVARQGAGQPQHF. The CDR3 nucleotides read TGTGCCAGCAGTGTAGCCCGACAGGGGGCGGGTCAGCCCCAGCATTTT.

This clone is a singleton in its sample. The rearrangement links TRBV28 to TRBJ2-7; 8 nucleotides align to TRBD2. V dropped 6 bases and J dropped 4; count of bases not matched to a gene: 11. The CDR3 consists of 15 residues. The V gene's germline CDR1 is MDHEN and CDR2 SYDVKM. CDR3 sequence (DNA): TGTGCCAGCAGCGGGTGGCGGGGGGCTGGGTACGAGCAGTACTTC. Its protein product is CASSGWRGAGYEQYF. Together with reference TRBV28 and TRBJ2-7, the CDR3 gives the full variable domain: DVKVTQSSRYLVKRTGEKVFLECVQDMDHENMFWYRQDPGLGLRLIYFSYDVKMKEKGDIPEGYSVSREKKERFSLILESASTNQTSMYLCASSGWRGAGYEQYFGPGTRLTVT.

The rearrangement uses TRBV4-2 and TRBJ2-7; TRBD2 aligns across 8 bases. This CDR3 has 17 residues. Looked up from germline, CDR1 is LGHNA and CDR2 is YNFKEQ. V lost 0 bases to trimming and J lost 3 bases; unmatched junction nucleotides: 10. The CDR3 region has the DNA TGTGCCAGCAGCCAAGATCTCCAGCAGCGGGGGTACTACGAGCAGTACTTC. Protein product: CASSQDLQQRGYYEQYF.

This clone showed up just once. The chain uses TRBV4-1 and TRBJ1-2; 8 bases line up with TRBD1. Germline V gene sequence: CDR1 MGHRA, CDR2 YSYEKL. V was pared by 4 bases and J by 5 bases, with 6 bases of the junction left unmatched. The CDR3 extends over 14 amino acids. CDR3 sequence reads: CASSLEDRAYGYTF. CDR3 nucleotide sequence: TGCGCCAGCAGCCTGGAGGACAGGGCGTATGGCTACACCTTC.

The chain combines TRBV2 with TRBJ2-7; D is possibly TRBD1 (5 bases). V lost 3 bases and J 6 bases, leaving 9 bases between the germline ends. This CDR3 has 12 residues. The germline gives CDR1 SNHLY, CDR2 FYNNEI. This CDR3 is CASSDRVFEQYF. CDR3 DNA sequence: TGTGCCAGCAGTGACAGGGTTTTCGAGCAGTACTTC.

In the case of this clone: The sample has other DNA sequences that encode this CDR3 too. The chain couples TRBV28 to TRBJ1-6; TRBD1 might be the D (6 bases). From germline, CDR1 is MDHEN and CDR2 SYDVKM. V was cut by 3 bases and J by 7 bases, with 10 bases left in between. The CDR3 consists of 14 residues. CDR3 DNA sequence: TGTGCCAGCAGTTTGACAGGTTCCAATTCACCCCTCCACTTT. It is translated as CASSLTGSNSPLHF.

The chain links TRBV5-4 to TRBJ1-1; no clear D. CDR3 length: 14 amino acids. V lost 0 bases and J 2 bases, leaving 8 bases between the germline ends. Per the germline V gene, CDR1 is SGHNT and CDR2 is YYREEE (reference sequence). This CDR3 is CASSLALINTEAFF. The CDR3 DNA is TGTGCCAGCAGCTTGGCCCTGATTAACACTGAAGCTTTCTTT.

The chain employs TRBV4-1 and TRBJ2-1, with D possibly matching TRBD1 (6 bases). Trimming removed 3 bases from V and 8 bases from J, with 8 bases in between. The CDR3 is made up of 12 amino acids. CDR1 MGHRA and CDR2 YSYEKL come from the germline V gene. CDR3 in DNA: TGCGCCAGCAGCCAGACAGGATATGAGCAGTTCTTC. It specifies CASSQTGYEQFF.